The 12 T cell receptor beta chains reported below all come from one sample, sequenced in a study of CD8+ T cells in alopecia areata. As the sequencing template, cDNA was produced by extracting RNA and reverse transcribing it. The assay was immunoSEQ multiplex PCR, and TCRdb's table has in-frame clones only and misses some. The repertoire consists of approximately 98,000 clones, with under 60% occurring once and the leading ten covering roughly 25%. The specimen sequenced was NKG2D-low CD8+ T cells sorted from blood. These receptors originate from a human donor with alopecia areata.

This clone has only a few counts. This rearrangement joins TRBV27 to TRBJ1-2; tentatively, D is TRBD1 (5 bases). CDR3 length: 15 residues. V lost 6 bases, J lost 5 bases, and 19 bases lay in between. Germline V gene data show CDR1 as MNHEY and CDR2 as SMNVEV (reference sequence). This CDR3 is CASRTGSQARYGYTF. The CDR3 nucleotides read TGTGCCAGCAGGACGGGTTCACAGGCCCGATATGGCTACACCTTC.

With regard to this clone: This CDR3 is also generated by other DNA sequences in the sample. This rearrangement joins TRBV7-9 to TRBJ2-5; a possible D gene is TRBD2 (5 bases). From germline, CDR1 is SEHNR and CDR2 FQNEAQ (reference sequence). V lost 5 bases to trimming and J lost 5 bases, with 15 bases between them. CDR3 length: 14 amino acids. This chain's CDR3 is CASSPGILGETQYF. The DNA of the CDR3 is TGTGCCAGCAGCCCCGGGATATTAGGGGAGACCCAGTACTTC.

This clone was observed once. The chain's CDR3 is CASNLSDNEQFF. The CDR3 DNA reads TGTGCCAGCAACCTATCAGACAATGAGCAGTTCTTC. The chain joins TRBV28 to TRBJ2-1; D remains ambiguous. CDR3 length equals 12 residues. Germline CDR1 reads MDHEN; CDR2 reads SYDVKM. Between the trimmed V and J ends, which lost 7 bases and 5 bases, there was a span of 9 bases.

In this sample, this clone turned up a few times. The V gene is TRBV14, the J gene TRBJ2-1, with TRBD2 identical over 8 bases. CDR1 is SGHDN and CDR2 is FVKESK in the germline V gene. Trimming cost V 1 base and J 6 bases; bases outside gene matches: 8. The CDR3 runs 16 residues. The chain's CDR3 is CASSQVGTRNVNEQFF. The CDR3 nucleotides read TGTGCCAGCAGCCAAGTAGGGACTAGAAATGTCAATGAGCAGTTCTTC.

The chain uses TRBV7-8 and TRBJ2-1; D might be TRBD1 (6 bases). Germline CDR1 SGHVS, CDR2 FQNEAQ. Trimming took off 1 base at V and 5 bases at J, with 9 bases between the two ends. The CDR3 loop spans 14 amino acids. The CDR3, as DNA: TGTGCCAGCAGCTTAGTTGCAGGGGACAATGAGCAGTTCTTC. Translating gives CASSLVAGDNEQFF.

CDR3 nucleotide sequence: TGTGCCACCAGCAGAGTCAGGGACGGACCCCAGCATTTT. Protein: CATSRVRDGPQHF. The chain recombines TRBV15 with TRBJ1-5; a possible D gene is TRBD1 (5 bases). Germline V gene lookup returns CDR1 LNHNV and CDR2 YYDKDF (reference sequence). The CDR3 loop spans 13 amino acids. Deletions cut 1 base from V and 10 bases from J, with 11 bases between. The full variable domain, with the rest looked up from reference TRBV15 and TRBJ1-5, is DAMVIQNPRYQVTQFGKPVTLSCSQTLNHNVMYWYQQKSSQAPKLLFHYYDKDFNNEADTPDNFQSRRPNTSFCFLDIRSPGLGDTAMYLCATSRVRDGPQHFGDGTRLSIL.

V is TRBV7-9 and J is TRBJ2-2; D might be TRBD1 (6 bases). This CDR3 region has 14 residues. The V and J ends lost 6 bases and 4 bases respectively, with 12 bases between them. The V gene's germline CDR1 is SEHNR and CDR2 FQNEAQ (reference sequence). The CDR3 here is CASRGEGVTGELFF. CDR3 nucleotides: TGTGCCAGCAGGGGAGAGGGGGTCACCGGGGAGCTGTTTTTT.

The chain employs TRBV11-2 and TRBJ2-3, with D tentatively TRBD1 (5 bases). The CDR3 has 15 amino acids. V was trimmed by 5 bases and J by 0 bases, leaving 12 bases between them. Germline loops: CDR1 SGHAT, CDR2 FQNNGV. DNA for the CDR3: TGTGCCAGCAGCGAGTTTCAGGGTAGCACAGATACGCAGTATTTT. It codes for CASSEFQGSTDTQYF. The whole variable domain, remainder taken from reference TRBV11-2 and TRBJ2-3, is EAGVAQSPRYKIIEKRQSVAFWCNPISGHATLYWYQQILGQGPKLLIQFQNNGVVDDSQLPKDRFSAERLKGVDSTLKIQPAKLEDSAVYLCASSEFQGSTDTQYFGPGTRLTVL.

This chain joins TRBV10-3 and TRBJ2-7; 8 nucleotides match TRBD2. The trim removed 5 bases at V and 5 bases at J, leaving 5 bases unmatched. The CDR3 extends over 13 amino acids. CDR1 and CDR2 from the germline V gene are ENHRY and SYGVKD. Here the CDR3 reads CAISLGLANEQYF. Here the CDR3 DNA reads TGTGCCATCAGTTTAGGACTAGCAAACGAGCAGTACTTC.

The rearrangement links TRBV13 to TRBJ1-1; 9 bases fit TRBD1. Trimming at V came to 8 bases and at J to 6 bases, leaving 10 bases not matched to a gene. CDR3 length: 14 amino acids. Germline V gives CDR1 PRHDT, CDR2 FYEKMQ (reference sequence). CDR3 region: CASRSGTGIPEAFF. CDR3 coding DNA: TGTGCCAGCCGTTCCGGGACAGGGATACCTGAAGCTTTCTTT.

The table lists this clone with a few counts. The CDR3 here is CSVGAPGQATGELFF. CDR3 bases: TGCAGCGTTGGGGCACCGGGACAAGCGACCGGGGAGCTGTTTTTT. The V call is TRBV29-1, the J call TRBJ2-2; D might be TRBD1 (6 bases). Germline CDR1 reads SQVTM; CDR2 reads ANQGSEA. Trimming removed 4 bases from V and 5 bases from J, with 17 bases in between. There are 15 residues in the CDR3.

The chain employs TRBV14 and TRBJ1-1; 8 nucleotides line up with TRBD1. This CDR3 is 12 amino acids long. Germline CDR1 reads SGHDN; CDR2 reads FVKESK. The junction had 6 bases not matched to a gene; V was cut back by 5 bases and J by 10 bases. This chain's CDR3 is CASSKTGAGAFF. The CDR3 region has the DNA TGTGCCAGCAGCAAGACAGGGGCAGGAGCTTTCTTT.